This TCR beta chain was identified in a study of cytomegalovirus exposure and HLA in healthy donors (TCRdb year 2017). Broadly, across the study: An earlier analysis of about 560 of the donors reported about 260 Gb of sequence data and around 100 million unique TCR beta sequences obtained from about 179 million T cells. Approximately 330 gigabases of sequencing data and 91 million or so unique TCR sequences made up an early release that covered nearly 650 HLA-typed donors. Of the roughly 410 genotyped donors, more than 75% were placed in the genetic ancestry cluster associated with self-reported Caucasian donors. The study was designed to test whether signatures of past pathogen exposure could be identified by cataloging public T cell receptors. The study used immunosequencing to profile the T cell repertoires of around 600 subjects and linked those repertoires to cytomegalovirus serostatus. Besides the first cohort of approximately 710 subjects, a separate validation cohort made up of 120 or so different subjects was used. To predict cytomegalovirus infection status, the study combined high-throughput TCR immunosequencing, statistical association of individual TCRs with disease status, and machine learning. A later analysis re-analyzed previously published TCR beta repertoires from 666 donors and added high-resolution HLA genotyping to study TCR occurrence patterns. The later analysis used no new phenotypic data to find candidate immune exposures, relying instead on TCR beta sequences and their occurrence across donors. An earlier analysis of several hundred of the donors applied high-throughput TCR beta sequencing to assess whether each TCR beta V gene segment acted as functional or pseudogenic. Donor age, sex, ethnicity and CMV serostatus were compiled together with the repertoire data. A later genetic analysis took genome-wide SNP genotypes for about 65% of the roughly 670 donors and used that subset as a discovery cohort. All discovery cohort repertoires had been generated using a single sequencing platform. Class I and class II HLA loci were covered by the typing at four-digit resolution. Typing coverage varied by locus: roughly 620-640 donors for A, B, C, DRB1 and DQB1; under 550 for DQA1; approximately 570 for DPA1; some 470 for DPB1. Because of strong linkage in the cohort, four to six DR-DQ haplotypes were treated as single units for association and clustering. Among about 370 genotyped donors of the cohort, an average of approximately 240,000 unique TCR beta nucleotide sequences was sequenced per donor, of which roughly 17% were non-productive. What the study reported, not specific to this receptor: A cluster of highly shared sequence variants was judged likely to be a technical artifact of the sequencing pipeline. A later analysis found that most CMV-associated TCR beta chains appeared HLA-restricted, with HLA associations seemingly driven largely by CMV exposure. When HLA alleles, especially DR and DQ, strongly co-occurred, attributing TCR associations to individual alleles was difficult. In both the original and validation cohorts, the classifier was reported to diagnose cytomegalovirus status with high specificity and sensitivity. The study listed 150 to 200 TCR beta chains as associated with cytomegalovirus. Some IMGT-functional V segments, including TRBV6-2 and TRBV6-3, could not be distinguished by the 87-base-pair reads and were therefore excluded. Most TCR sequences were seen in very few donors, while some public TCRs were found in many individuals. A later genetic analysis associated a missense DCLRE1C variant with V-gene and J-gene trimming of TCR beta chains, and an independent cohort replicated the association. According to a later genetic analysis, donors in an Asian-associated ancestry cluster had fewer N-insertions in productive TCRs than the roughly 660-donor mean. The authors suggested that the approach could potentially be generalized to other disease states and immunological phenotypes. A few of the identified cytomegalovirus-associated TCR beta chains were confirmed in vitro to be specific for cytomegalovirus antigens. In an earlier analysis of approximately 590 of the donors, most TCR beta V segments were observed in productive rearrangements about 90% or about 30% of the time, broadly matching IMGT annotations. A further reported finding was that TCR beta sequences accurately predicted the HLA-A and HLA-B alleles for most subjects in the first cohort. According to a later analysis, TCR association rates differed among HLA loci, with DRB1 alleles showing the most associated TCRs and HLA-C alleles showing the fewest. Because HLA typing was missing for some donors at each locus, association tests included only the typed subset. In a later analysis, 16,951 TCR beta sequences were associated with specific HLA alleles at a false discovery rate of 0.05. The cohort was sequenced for TCR beta chains only, and without alpha or paired-chain data the features that could be detected were limited. Presence/absence analyses assumed roughly uniform sequencing depth across donors, an assumption that may not hold. Linkage disequilibrium might explain the correlated functional status among segregating V segments, but an unknown experimental factor could not be excluded. The only immune exposure information available for the cohort was CMV serostatus. Around 16 rarely observed V segments, including chromosome 9 orphons, were excluded from the earlier analysis of some 590 of the donors because counts were too low. Compared with equally common non-associated chains, HLA-associated TCR beta chains in a later analysis were more clonally expanded and had lower generation probabilities. According to a later analysis, parvovirus B19, influenza, CMV and Epstein-Barr virus appeared linked to several top co-occurrence clusters.

For this clone: The clone's antigen remains unknown. No quality values exist for individual bases; no much larger clone is one base distant.

The cohort was made up of hundreds of healthy bone marrow donors. Cohort members were all nominally healthy when sampled, although unrecorded immune exposures were likely present. The donor tested CMV seropositive and was one of the 289 seropositive cohort members. Every donor gave a peripheral blood sample, and the peripheral blood mononuclear cells from that sample were used for TCR beta sequencing. Genomic DNA was extracted from the blood cell samples with the Qiagen DNeasy Blood Extraction Kit. Trimming takes 1 base off V and 7 bases off J; junction bases not matched to a gene: 3. Including the terminal cysteine and phenylalanine, the CDR3 comprises 15 residues. Only CDR3 DNA remains: 45 bases, in frame from the first base. The germline V gene specifies SGHDT as CDR1 and YYEEEE as CDR2. Libraries were constructed by the immunoSEQ multiplex PCR assay. For the multiplex PCR, a mixture combining 60 forward primers for TCR Vbeta segments and 13 reverse primers for TCR Jbeta segments was used. Amplification of the CDR3 region of rearranged TCR beta genes was performed with a multiplex PCR assay on genomic DNA. The amplified TCR beta libraries were sequenced on the Illumina HiSeq System as 87-base-pair reads. In the original analysis: Across the 670 or so repertoires, a later analysis counted 75 million to 90 million unique TCR beta chains, approximately 10 million of which were shared by at least two donors. A nearest-neighbor algorithm error-corrected the raw reads and collapsed the reads into unique sequences, merging closely related sequences to remove PCR and sequencing errors. To assign V, D and J gene segments, CDR3 sequences were aligned to IMGT reference sequences. Each retained sequence needed at least a six-nucleotide match to both a V gene segment and a J gene segment. A rearrangement was called productive if the CDR3 had no stop codons and remained in frame with V and J, and every other rearrangement was called non-productive. Following IMGT convention, CDR3 was defined as the stretch from the second conserved V-encoded cysteine up to the conserved J-encoded phenylalanine. In an earlier analysis of around 570 of the donors, sequences lacking an unambiguous match to a single V gene segment were excluded. In an earlier analysis of approximately 590 of the donors, V segments were called functional above 56.7% productive rearrangements and were called segregating when the between-donor standard deviation exceeded 5%. A statistical classification framework was built for diagnosing cytomegalovirus status from the catalog of TCR beta chain sequences. In a later analysis, TCR nucleotide sequences were compared against IMGT/GENE-DB human TR gene sequences so that V and J genes could be assigned. In a later analysis, CDR3 sequences and most-parsimonious VDJ recombination scenarios were assigned using the TCRdist pipeline. In a later analysis, each TCR beta chain was defined by its CDR3 amino acid sequence together with its V-gene family, and reads lacking a unique V-gene family were excluded. To address suspected cross-contamination and a sequencing artifact, a later analysis removed roughly 580 highly shared, low-generation-probability nucleotide sequences. In a later analysis, a clonal expansion index was calculated for each public chain from normalized within-repertoire ranks of inferred template counts. In a later analysis, generation probabilities were computed with a VDJ recombination model fitted to out-of-frame rearrangements, and the resulting probabilities were checked against IGoR. Hypergeometric tests were used in a later analysis to score TCR-TCR, TCR-HLA and TCR-CMV co-occurrence, with a repertoire-size bias correction applied to the TCR pairs. To estimate false discovery rates, a later analysis permuted the HLA or CMV assignments 20 times. In a later analysis, co-occurring TCRs were grouped using DBSCAN, with TCRdist sequence similarity added in when clustering inside HLA-allele-positive subsets. Repertoires with fewer than 30,000 or more than 120,000 public chains, plus five repertoires with anomalous nucleotide sharing, were excluded from co-occurrence clustering. Held by TCRdb, this immuneACCESS table contains in-frame sequences only and omits some clones. Under half of the omission traces to an unresolved V gene where checked; the cause of the rest is unknown. V and J calls and clone size follow that table, whereas D and trimming were derived from the DNA. The sample table records some 89,000 clones; around 85% of these occur just once. The ten biggest clones cover 6.5% to 9% of the sample.

Recombination linked TRBV5-6 to TRBJ1-4; TRBD1 aligns with 11 central bases. The receptor was isolated from a man aged 40-49 years in good health and CMV-seropositive. Sequenced sample: PBMCs. The CDR3 protein is CASSLLGTGGEKLFF. Here is the DNA: TGTGCCAGCAGCTTGTTAGGGACAGGGGGTGAAAAACTGTTTTTT.